One sample yielded the 2 T cell receptor beta chains listed below, sequenced in a study of graft-versus-host responses after intestinal transplantation. These receptors have no known antigen. TCRdb's table, derived via immunoSEQ multiplex PCR, lists solely in-frame clones and lacks some. The top ten hold about 0.9% of the sample, which has 100,000 to 110,000 clones, more than 85% seen once. The specimen comprised unstimulated CD4+ T cells sorted from spleen or lymph node cells, sampled before transplant. These receptors were taken from a human donor who was the organ donor for an intestinal transplant.

The CDR3 sequence: CASSYSGLAFYEQYF. The CDR3 DNA reads as TGTGCCAGCAGTTACTCAGGACTAGCCTTCTACGAGCAGTACTTC. V gene TRBV6-5 combines with J gene TRBJ2-7, with 8 bases fitting TRBD2. Germline V gene data show CDR1 as MNHEY and CDR2 as SVGAGI. The CDR3 consists of 15 residues. V trimming: 0 bases; J trimming: 3 bases; junction bases outside the gene matches: 4.

The chain carries TRBV28 and TRBJ2-2; D uncertain. Germline CDR1 MDHEN, CDR2 SYDVKM. The V gene lost 7 bases and the J gene lost 4 bases, with 4 bases spanning the gap. There are 11 residues in the CDR3. The CDR3 DNA reads TGTGCCAGCACAGTCACCGGGGAGCTGTTTTTT. The encoded protein is CASTVTGELFF.